These 13 T cell receptor beta chains came from one sample sequenced in a study of T cells in Graves' hyperthyroidism and ophthalmopathy. RNA transcripts served as the template for amplifying TCR beta CDR3 regions. With the HTBI primer set, the TCR CDR3 went through a first round of RT-PCR. In TCRdb, the multiplex PCR reads were re-called with MiXCR into one record per CDR3 protein. There are 750,000 to 900,000 distinct CDR3 sequences in the sample; about two fifths occur only once, and about 8.9% lies in the top ten. Source material: blood. The receptors derive from a man younger than 35 with Graves' hyperthyroidism.

This clonotype has more than one count but fewer than ten. The V gene is TRBV20-1, the J gene TRBJ2-5, with 14 bases identical to TRBD2. The CDR3 runs 16 residues. J lost 1 base, V lost 5 bases, and 6 bases had no gene match. Germline V gene data show CDR1 as DFQATT and CDR2 as SNEGSKA (reference sequence). CDR3 loop: CSALRLAGGSQETQYF. The DNA of the CDR3 is TGCAGTGCTCTCCGACTAGCGGGAGGGTCCCAAGAGACCCAGTACTTC.

In this sample, this clonotype turned up a few times. This chain uses TRBV6-7 with TRBJ2-7; D is unclear. TRBV6-7 has ORF status, its function being uncertain. The CDR3 loop spans 16 amino acids. Trimming took off 5 bases at V and 0 bases at J, with 17 bases between the two ends. The CDR3 DNA sequence: TGTGCCAGCAGTCCTAGACGGCGAGCACTCTCCTACGAGCAGTACTTC. Amino acid sequence: CASSPRRRALSYEQYF.

The rearrangement links TRBV12-3 or TRBV12-4 to TRBJ2-2; no definite D call. The CDR3 is made up of 14 amino acids. V was clipped by 2 bases and J by 4 bases, with 8 bases between them. This chain's CDR3 is CASSLTARTGELFF. CDR3 DNA: TGTGCCAGCAGTTTAACGGCCCGCACCGGGGAGCTGTTTTTT.

The V gene is TRBV7-8, the J gene TRBJ1-1, with a possible D match to TRBD1 (5 bases). Trimming stripped 1 base from V and 5 bases from J, with 14 bases between. This CDR3 comprises 15 residues. Germline CDR1 SGHVS, CDR2 FQNEAQ. The CDR3: CASSLVGGFSTEAFF. CDR3 coding DNA: TGTGCCAGCAGCTTAGTGGGGGGATTCTCGACTGAAGCTTTCTTT. The full variable domain, in which reference TRBV7-8 and TRBJ1-1 provide the parts outside the CDR3, is GAGVSQSPRYKVAKRGQDVALRCDPISGHVSLFWYQQALGQGPEFLTYFQNEAQLDKSGLPSDRFFAERPEGSVSTLKIQRTQQEDSAVYLCASSLVGGFSTEAFFGQGTRLTVV.

This clonotype has ten or more counts. The rearrangement uses TRBV7-9 and TRBJ2-5; D may be TRBD2 (6 bases). The V gene lost 5 bases and the J gene lost 5 bases, with 15 bases spanning the gap. Germline V gene lookup returns CDR1 SEHNR and CDR2 FQNEAQ (reference sequence). This CDR3 spans 14 amino acids. The CDR3 here is CASSPEGTDETQYF. CDR3 DNA: TGTGCCAGCAGCCCCGAGGGGACTGACGAGACCCAGTACTTC.

This clonotype was detected a few times. The rearrangement uses TRBV7-9 and TRBJ2-5, with D unclear. V dropped 1 base and J dropped 4 bases, with 13 bases sitting between them. This CDR3 spans 15 amino acids. The germline gives CDR1 SEHNR, CDR2 FQNEAQ (reference sequence). The chain's CDR3 is CASSLVTTFIETQYF. The DNA of the CDR3 is TGTGCCAGCAGCTTAGTGACGACCTTTATAGAGACCCAGTACTTC.

J is TRBJ2-5 and V is TRBV7-9, with TRBD2 matching over 8 bases. The CDR3 has 15 amino acids. Trimming at V came to 5 bases and at J to 4 bases, leaving 9 bases not matched to a gene. From germline, CDR1 is SEHNR and CDR2 FQNEAQ (reference sequence). CDR3 in amino acids: CASSRGSSGAETQYF. The DNA for the CDR3 is TGTGCCAGCAGCCGAGGGAGTAGCGGGGCAGAGACCCAGTACTTC.

The rearrangement links TRBV5-1 to TRBJ2-7, with D possibly matching TRBD1 (5 bases). This CDR3 has 14 amino acids. Germline V CDR1 and CDR2: SGHRS, YFSETQ. V lost 1 base to trimming and J lost 6 bases, with 14 bases between them. The CDR3 coding sequence is TGCGCCAGCAGCTTGCAGGGCCGGCTCGGCGAGCAGTACTTC. Its protein product is CASSLQGRLGEQYF.

The chain recombines TRBV15 with TRBJ2-7, with 7 bases fitting TRBD2. CDR3 size: 14 residues. Germline V gene lookup returns CDR1 LNHNV and CDR2 YYDKDF (reference sequence). Trimming took 6 bases from V and 0 from J; bases not matched to a gene: 5. This CDR3 reads CATRDLAVSYEQYF. CDR3 nucleotides: TGTGCCACCAGGGACCTAGCGGTCTCCTACGAGCAGTACTTC.

Note on this clonotype: A much larger clone is a single base away; this may be a read error. The chain joins TRBV29-1 to TRBJ1-1, with D possibly TRBD1 on 5 matching bases. CDR3 length equals 14 residues. Germline assignment: CDR1 SQVTM and CDR2 ANQGSEA. With 1 base removed from V and 6 bases from J, the gap between germline ends came to 15 bases. The CDR3 reads CSVEVRGPVSEAFF. The CDR3 region has the DNA TGCAGCGTTGAAGTCCGGGGCCCGGTGTCTGAAGCTTTCTTT.

This clonotype was seen ten or more times. This rearrangement joins TRBV29-1 to TRBJ2-2; TRBD2 matches at 12 bases. The CDR3 spans 16 residues. CDR1 is SQVTM, CDR2 ANQGSEA, per germline. The V and J ends lost 2 bases and 5 bases, in that order; junction bases with no gene match: 6. The CDR3 here is CSVETSGRRGTGELFF. The CDR3 nucleotides read TGCAGCGTTGAAACTAGCGGGAGGAGAGGGACCGGGGAGCTGTTTTTT.

There are a few counts of this clonotype. The CDR3 loop is CASSLWTSGALETQYF. The CDR3 nucleotides are TGTGCCAGCAGTTTATGGACTAGCGGGGCGTTAGAGACCCAGTACTTC. The chain is built from TRBV7-3 and TRBJ2-5; 12 bases map to TRBD2. This CDR3 is built from 16 residues. Trimming at V came to 6 bases and at J to 4 bases, leaving 9 bases not matched to a gene. Germline V lookup: CDR1 SGHTA, CDR2 FQGTGA.

This clonotype was counted a few times. Mismatch with germline at one junction end may stem from a read error. The rearrangement joins TRBV7-7 to TRBJ2-5, with TRBD1 identical over 9 bases. CDR1 SSHAT and CDR2 FNYEAQ come from the germline V gene (reference sequence). The CDR3 is made up of 19 amino acids. This chain's CDR3 is CASSLGQGYWSDLQETQYF. In DNA, the CDR3 is TGTGCTAGCAGCTTAGGACAGGGGTACTGGTCGGACCTCCAAGAGACCCAGTACTTC.